This record looks at one T cell receptor (beta chain) sequence and its context. The CDR3 length is 12 residues. The V end was cut by 7 bases, the J end by 0 bases, with 4 bases between. Germline V gives CDR1 LNHDA, CDR2 SQIVND (reference sequence). The data were taken from a study of CD8+CD57+ T cells in acquired aplastic anemia. The template used for profiling TCR beta VDJ and CDR3 was genomic DNA. TCRdb analysed the reads with MiXCR anew, one entry per CDR3 protein. The sample has 150,000 to 200,000 distinct CDR3 sequences, 48% seen once. Before being chosen for sequencing, patients had shown CD8+CD57+ cell expansion by flow cytometry.

The rearrangement links TRBV19 to TRBJ1-5, with D hard to call. The TCR comes from a human donor with aplastic anemia. Source material: sorted CD4+, CD8+, or CD8+CD57+ T cells (not recorded which) from PBMCs. CDR3 sequence: CASTGSNQPQHF. The CDR3 DNA reads TGTGCCAGTACTGGTAGCAATCAGCCCCAGCATTTT. Full variable domain (outside the CDR3, taken from reference TRBV19 and TRBJ1-5): DGGITQSPKYLFRKEGQNVTLSCEQNLNHDAMYWYRQDPGQGLRLIYYSQIVNDFQKGDIAEGYSVSREKKESFPLTVTSAQKNPTAFYLCASTGSNQPQHFGDGTRLSIL.